This T cell receptor beta chain was documented in a study of CD4 and CD8 cells across lung adenocarcinoma regions. Samples came from patients with localized non-small cell lung adenocarcinoma. Germline V gene data show CDR1 as MNHNS and CDR2 as SASEGT. This CDR3 is built from 16 residues. TCRdb reprocessed the PCR reads with MiXCR, giving one entry per CDR3 protein. The data hold 16,000 or so distinct CDR3 sequences, with roughly half observed a single time. The sequence was collected from a female donor with lung adenocarcinoma. The CD4 and CD8 labels of this study may be unreliable. The sample was CD8+ T cells from the center of a lung tumor. The V call is TRBV6-1, the J call TRBJ2-5; either TRBD1 or TRBD2 may fit D (5 bases each). The J call may be faulty, since TRBJ2-1 better matches the DNA end. The CDR3 loop is CASSEVQRTTYNEQFF. CDR3 in DNA: TGTGCCAGCAGTGAAGTTCAGCGGACAACCTACAATGAGCAGTTCTTC.